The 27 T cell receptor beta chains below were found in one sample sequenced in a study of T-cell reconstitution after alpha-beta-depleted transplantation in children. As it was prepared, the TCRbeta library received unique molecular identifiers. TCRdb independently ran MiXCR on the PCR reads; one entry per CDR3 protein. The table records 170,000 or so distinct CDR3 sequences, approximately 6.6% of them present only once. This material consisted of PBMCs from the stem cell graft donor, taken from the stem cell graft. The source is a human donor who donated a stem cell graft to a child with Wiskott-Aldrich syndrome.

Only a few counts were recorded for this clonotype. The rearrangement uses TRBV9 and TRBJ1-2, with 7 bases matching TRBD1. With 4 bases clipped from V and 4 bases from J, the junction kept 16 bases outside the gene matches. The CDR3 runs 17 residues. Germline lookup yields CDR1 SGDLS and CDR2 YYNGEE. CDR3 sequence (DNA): TGTGCCAGCAGCTTCCAGATAAACAGGGGAGGAGTCTATGGCTACACCTTC. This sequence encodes CASSFQINRGGVYGYTF.

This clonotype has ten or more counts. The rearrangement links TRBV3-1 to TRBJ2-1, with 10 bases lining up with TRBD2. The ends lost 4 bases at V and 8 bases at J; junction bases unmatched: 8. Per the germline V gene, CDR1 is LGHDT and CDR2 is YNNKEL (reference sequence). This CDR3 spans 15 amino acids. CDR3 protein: CASSPSGRAMDEQFF. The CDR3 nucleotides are TGTGCCAGCAGCCCGAGCGGGAGGGCCATGGATGAGCAGTTCTTC.

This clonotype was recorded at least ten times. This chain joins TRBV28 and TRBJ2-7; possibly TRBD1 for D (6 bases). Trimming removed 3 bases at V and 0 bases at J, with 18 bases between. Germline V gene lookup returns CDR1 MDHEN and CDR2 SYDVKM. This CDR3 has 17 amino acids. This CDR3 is CASSFPLSGQTSYEQYF. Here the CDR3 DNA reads TGTGCCAGCAGTTTTCCCTTGTCGGGACAAACCTCCTACGAGCAGTACTTC. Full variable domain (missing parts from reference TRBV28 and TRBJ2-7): DVKVTQSSRYLVKRTGEKVFLECVQDMDHENMFWYRQDPGLGLRLIYFSYDVKMKEKGDIPEGYSVSREKKERFSLILESASTNQTSMYLCASSFPLSGQTSYEQYFGPGTRLTVT.

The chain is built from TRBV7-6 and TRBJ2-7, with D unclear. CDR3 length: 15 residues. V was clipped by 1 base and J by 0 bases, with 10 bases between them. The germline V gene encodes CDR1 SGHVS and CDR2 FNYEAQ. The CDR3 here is CASSLGPGNSYEQYF. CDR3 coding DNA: TGTGCCAGCAGCTTAGGTCCGGGCAACTCCTACGAGCAGTACTTC.

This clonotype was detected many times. CDR3 amino acids: CATSDPRGQGITDTQYF. CDR3 sequence (DNA): TGTGCCACCAGTGATCCCCGTGGGCAGGGAATCACAGATACGCAGTATTTT. The chain joins TRBV24-1 to TRBJ2-3, with D possibly TRBD1 on 5 matching bases. This CDR3 has 17 residues. Germline lookup yields CDR1 KGHDR and CDR2 SFDVKD. Trimming cost V 3 bases and J 2 bases, with 17 bases left between them.

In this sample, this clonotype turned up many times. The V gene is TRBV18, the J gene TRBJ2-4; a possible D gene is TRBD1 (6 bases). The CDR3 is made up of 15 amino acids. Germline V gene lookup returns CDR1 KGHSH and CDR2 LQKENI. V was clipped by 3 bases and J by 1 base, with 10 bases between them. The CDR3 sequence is CASSPQGFAKNIQYF. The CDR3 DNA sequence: TGTGCCAGCTCACCTCAGGGGTTCGCCAAAAACATTCAGTACTTC.

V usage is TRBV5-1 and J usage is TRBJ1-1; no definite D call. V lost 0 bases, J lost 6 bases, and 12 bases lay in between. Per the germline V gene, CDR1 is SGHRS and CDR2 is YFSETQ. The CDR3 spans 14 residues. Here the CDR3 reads CASSLVGGGAEAFF. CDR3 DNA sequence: TGCGCCAGCAGCTTGGTAGGTGGAGGAGCTGAAGCTTTCTTT.

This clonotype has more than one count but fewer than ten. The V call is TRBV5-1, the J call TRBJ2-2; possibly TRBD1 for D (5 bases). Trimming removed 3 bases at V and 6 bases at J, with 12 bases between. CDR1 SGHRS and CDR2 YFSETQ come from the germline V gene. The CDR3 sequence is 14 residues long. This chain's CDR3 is CASSSDKLSGELFF. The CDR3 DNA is TGCGCCAGCAGCTCGGACAAACTCTCCGGGGAGCTGTTTTTT.

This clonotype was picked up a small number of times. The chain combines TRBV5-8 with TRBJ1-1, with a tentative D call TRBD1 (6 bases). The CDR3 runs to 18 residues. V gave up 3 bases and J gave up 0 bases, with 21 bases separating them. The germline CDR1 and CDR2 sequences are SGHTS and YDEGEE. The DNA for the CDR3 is TGTGCCAGCAGCTCCTCATGGGTCTGGACAGCTCTGAACACTGAAGCTTTCTTT. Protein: CASSSSWVWTALNTEAFF.

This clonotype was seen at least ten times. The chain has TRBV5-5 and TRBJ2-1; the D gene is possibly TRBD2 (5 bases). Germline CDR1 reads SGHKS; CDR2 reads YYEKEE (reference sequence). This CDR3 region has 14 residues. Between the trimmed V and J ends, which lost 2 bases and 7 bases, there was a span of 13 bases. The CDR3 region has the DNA TGTGCCAGCAGCTTCGGTGGGAGAAGGAATGAGCAGTTCTTC. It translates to CASSFGGRRNEQFF.

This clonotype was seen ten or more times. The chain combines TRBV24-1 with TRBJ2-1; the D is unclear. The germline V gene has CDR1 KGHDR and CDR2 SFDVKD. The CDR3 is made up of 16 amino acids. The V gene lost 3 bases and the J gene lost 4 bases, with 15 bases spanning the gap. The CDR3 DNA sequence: TGTGCCACCAGTGATCCCAGACCCGACGGTTACAATGAGCAGTTCTTC. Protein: CATSDPRPDGYNEQFF.

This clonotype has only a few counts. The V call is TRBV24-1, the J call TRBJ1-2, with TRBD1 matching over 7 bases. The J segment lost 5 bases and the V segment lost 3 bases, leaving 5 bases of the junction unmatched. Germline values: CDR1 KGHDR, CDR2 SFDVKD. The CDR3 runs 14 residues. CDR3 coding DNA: TGTGCCACCAGTGATCAGACAGGGTGGTATGGCTACACCTTC. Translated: CATSDQTGWYGYTF.

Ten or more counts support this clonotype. Written as DNA, the CDR3 is TGTGCCAGCAGCTTGGTCGGGCAGGCTACGCCTGAAGCTTTCTTT. Translating gives CASSLVGQATPEAFF. This chain joins TRBV5-6 and TRBJ1-1; D not certain. CDR1 and CDR2 (germline): SGHDT, YYEEEE. The CDR3 covers 15 residues. Trimming took off 0 bases at V and 6 bases at J, with 15 bases between the two ends.

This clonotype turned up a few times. As DNA, the CDR3 is TGTGCCTGGAGCGGAGGGACTAGCGGGGAGAGCTCCTACAATGAGCAGTTCTTC. Residues: CAWSGGTSGESSYNEQFF. The chain joins TRBV30 to TRBJ2-1, with 13 positions matching TRBD2. The V gene's germline CDR1 is GTSNPN and CDR2 SVGIG (reference sequence). The CDR3 extends over 18 amino acids. J lost 0 bases, V lost 3 bases, and 8 bases had no gene match.

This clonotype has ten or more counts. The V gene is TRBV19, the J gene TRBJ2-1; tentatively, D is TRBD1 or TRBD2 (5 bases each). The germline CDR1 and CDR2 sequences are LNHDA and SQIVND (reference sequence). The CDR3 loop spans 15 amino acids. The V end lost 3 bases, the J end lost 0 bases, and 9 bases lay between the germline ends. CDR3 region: CASSISGSSYNEQFF. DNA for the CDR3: TGTGCCAGTAGTATCTCAGGGAGCTCCTACAATGAGCAGTTCTTC. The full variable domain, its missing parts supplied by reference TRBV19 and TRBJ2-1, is DGGITQSPKYLFRKEGQNVTLSCEQNLNHDAMYWYRQDPGQGLRLIYYSQIVNDFQKGDIAEGYSVSREKKESFPLTVTSAQKNPTAFYLCASSISGSSYNEQFFGPGTRLTVL.

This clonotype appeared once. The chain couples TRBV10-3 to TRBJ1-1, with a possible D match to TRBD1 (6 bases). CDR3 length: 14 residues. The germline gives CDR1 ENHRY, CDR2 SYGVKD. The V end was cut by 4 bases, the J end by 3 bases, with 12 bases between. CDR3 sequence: CAISGSGQYTEAFF. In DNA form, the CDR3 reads TGTGCCATCAGTGGGTCCGGACAGTACACTGAAGCTTTCTTT.

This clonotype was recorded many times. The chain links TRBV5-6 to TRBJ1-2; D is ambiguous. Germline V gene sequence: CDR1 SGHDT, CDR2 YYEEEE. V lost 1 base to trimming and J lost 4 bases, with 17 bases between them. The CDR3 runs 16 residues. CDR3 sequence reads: CASSLSQAGSGYGYTF. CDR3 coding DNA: TGTGCCAGCAGCTTGTCCCAGGCTGGTTCGGGCTATGGCTACACCTTC.

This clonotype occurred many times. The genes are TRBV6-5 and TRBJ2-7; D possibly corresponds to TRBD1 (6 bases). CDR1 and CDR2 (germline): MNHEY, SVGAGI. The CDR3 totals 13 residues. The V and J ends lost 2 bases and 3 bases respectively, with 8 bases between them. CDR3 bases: TGTGCCAGCAGTTACGGACAGAGCTACGAGCAGTACTTC. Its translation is CASSYGQSYEQYF.

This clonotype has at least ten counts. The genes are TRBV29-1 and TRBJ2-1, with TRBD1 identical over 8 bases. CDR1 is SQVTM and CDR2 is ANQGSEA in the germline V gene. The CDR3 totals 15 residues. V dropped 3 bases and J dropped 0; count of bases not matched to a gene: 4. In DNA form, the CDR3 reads TGCAGCGTTGAGGAACAGGGGGACTCCTACAATGAGCAGTTCTTC. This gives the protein CSVEEQGDSYNEQFF.

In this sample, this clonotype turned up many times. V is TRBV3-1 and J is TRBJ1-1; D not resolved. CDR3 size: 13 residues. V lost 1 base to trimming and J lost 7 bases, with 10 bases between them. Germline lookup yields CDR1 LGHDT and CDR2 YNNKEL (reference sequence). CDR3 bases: TGTGCCAGCAGCCAAGTGAGTGGAGTTGAAGCTTTCTTT. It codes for CASSQVSGVEAFF.

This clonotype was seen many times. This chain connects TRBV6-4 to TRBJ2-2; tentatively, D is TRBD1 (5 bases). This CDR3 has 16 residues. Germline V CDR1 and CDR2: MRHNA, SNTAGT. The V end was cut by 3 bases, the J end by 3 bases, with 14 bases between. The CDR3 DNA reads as TGTGCCAGCAGTGAAGGGCCCGACAGAGACACCGGGGAGCTGTTTTTT. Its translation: CASSEGPDRDTGELFF.

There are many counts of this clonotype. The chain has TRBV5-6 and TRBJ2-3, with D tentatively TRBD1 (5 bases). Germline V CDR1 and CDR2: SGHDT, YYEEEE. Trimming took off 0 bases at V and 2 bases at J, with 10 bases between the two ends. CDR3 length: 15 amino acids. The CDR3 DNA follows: TGTGCCAGCAGCTTGGAGGGGATTTTCACAGATACGCAGTATTTT. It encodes CASSLEGIFTDTQYF.

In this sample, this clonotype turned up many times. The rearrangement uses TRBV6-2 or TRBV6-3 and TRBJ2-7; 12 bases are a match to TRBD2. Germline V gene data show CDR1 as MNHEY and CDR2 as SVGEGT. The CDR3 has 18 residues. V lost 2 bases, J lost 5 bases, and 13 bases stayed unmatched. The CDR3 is CASSYPLSSGRATDEQYF. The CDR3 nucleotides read TGTGCCAGCAGTTACCCGTTGTCTAGCGGGAGGGCAACGGACGAGCAGTACTTC.

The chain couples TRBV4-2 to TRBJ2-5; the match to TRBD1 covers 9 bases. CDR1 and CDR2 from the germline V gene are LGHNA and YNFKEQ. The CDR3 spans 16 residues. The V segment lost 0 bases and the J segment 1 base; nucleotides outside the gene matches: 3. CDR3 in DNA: TGTGCCAGCAGCCAAGATCGGACAGGGGCCCAAGAGACCCAGTACTTC. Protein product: CASSQDRTGAQETQYF.

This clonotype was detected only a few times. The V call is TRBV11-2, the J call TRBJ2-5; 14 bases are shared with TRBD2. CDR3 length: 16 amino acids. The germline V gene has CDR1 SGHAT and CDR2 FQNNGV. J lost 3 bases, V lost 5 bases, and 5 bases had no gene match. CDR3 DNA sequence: TGTGCCAGCAGCGGACTAGCGGGGGGCCAAAAAGAGACCCAGTACTTC. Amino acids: CASSGLAGGQKETQYF. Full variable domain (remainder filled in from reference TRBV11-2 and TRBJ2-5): EAGVAQSPRYKIIEKRQSVAFWCNPISGHATLYWYQQILGQGPKLLIQFQNNGVVDDSQLPKDRFSAERLKGVDSTLKIQPAKLEDSAVYLCASSGLAGGQKETQYFGPGTRLLVL.

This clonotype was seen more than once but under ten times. The CDR3 DNA is TGTGCCAGCAGTTTTTCGCGGGACCCGGGCACAGATACGCAGTATTTT. Protein sequence: CASSFSRDPGTDTQYF. The chain uses TRBV12-3 or TRBV12-4 and TRBJ2-3, with D maybe TRBD2 (6 bases). Deletions cut 3 bases from V and 1 base from J, with 14 bases between. There are 16 residues in the CDR3.

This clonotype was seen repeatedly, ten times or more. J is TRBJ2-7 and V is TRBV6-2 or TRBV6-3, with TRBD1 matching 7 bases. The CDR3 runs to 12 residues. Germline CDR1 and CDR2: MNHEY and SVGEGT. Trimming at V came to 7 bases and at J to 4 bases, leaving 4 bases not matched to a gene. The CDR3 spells CASTLQGYEQYF. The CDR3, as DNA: TGTGCCAGCACCCTACAGGGGTACGAGCAGTACTTC.